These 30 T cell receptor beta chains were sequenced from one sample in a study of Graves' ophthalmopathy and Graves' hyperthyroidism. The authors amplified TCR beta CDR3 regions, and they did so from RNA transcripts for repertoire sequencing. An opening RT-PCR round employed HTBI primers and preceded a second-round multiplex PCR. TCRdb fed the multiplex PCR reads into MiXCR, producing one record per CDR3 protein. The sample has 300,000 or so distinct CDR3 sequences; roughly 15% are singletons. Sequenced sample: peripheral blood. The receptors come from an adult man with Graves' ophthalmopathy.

The CDR3 DNA sequence: TGTGCCAGCAGCCTACTGGGGCGAGAGCTGTTTTTT. Amino acids: CASSLLGRELFF. J is TRBJ2-2 and V is TRBV7-2; TRBD1 might be the D (5 bases). Trimming took 5 bases from V and 11 from J, leaving 12 bases between them. Looked up from germline, CDR1 is SGHTA and CDR2 is FQGNSA. The CDR3 spans 12 residues.

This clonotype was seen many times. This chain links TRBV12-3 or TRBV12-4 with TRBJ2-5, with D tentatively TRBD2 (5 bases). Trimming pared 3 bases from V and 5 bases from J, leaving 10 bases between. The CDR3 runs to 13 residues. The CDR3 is CASSFGERETQYF. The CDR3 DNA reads TGTGCCAGCAGTTTTGGCGAGCGGGAGACCCAGTACTTC.

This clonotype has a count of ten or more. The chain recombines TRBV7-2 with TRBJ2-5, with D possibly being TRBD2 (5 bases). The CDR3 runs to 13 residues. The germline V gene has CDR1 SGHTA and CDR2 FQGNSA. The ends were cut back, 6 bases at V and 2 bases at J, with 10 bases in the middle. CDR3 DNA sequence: TGTGCCAGCAGGGAGGCGGGTCAAGAGACCCAGTACTTC. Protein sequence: CASREAGQETQYF. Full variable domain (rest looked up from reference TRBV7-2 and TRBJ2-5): GAGVSQSPSNKVTEKGKDVELRCDPISGHTALYWYRQSLGQGLEFLIYFQGNSAPDKSGLPSDRFSAERTGGSVSTLTIQRTQQEDSAVYLCASREAGQETQYFGPGTRLLVL.

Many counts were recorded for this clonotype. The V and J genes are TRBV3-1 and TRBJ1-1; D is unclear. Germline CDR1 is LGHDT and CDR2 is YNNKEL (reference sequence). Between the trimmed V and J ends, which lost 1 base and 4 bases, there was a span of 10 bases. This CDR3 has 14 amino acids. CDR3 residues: CASSQVSGSTEAFF. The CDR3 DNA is TGTGCCAGCAGCCAAGTGAGTGGGAGCACTGAAGCTTTCTTT. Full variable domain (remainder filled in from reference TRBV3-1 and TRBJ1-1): DTAVSQTPKYLVTQMGNDKSIKCEQNLGHDTMYWYKQDSKKFLKIMFSYNNKELIINETVPNRFSPKSPDKAHLNLHINSLELGDSAVYFCASSQVSGSTEAFFGQGTRLTVV.

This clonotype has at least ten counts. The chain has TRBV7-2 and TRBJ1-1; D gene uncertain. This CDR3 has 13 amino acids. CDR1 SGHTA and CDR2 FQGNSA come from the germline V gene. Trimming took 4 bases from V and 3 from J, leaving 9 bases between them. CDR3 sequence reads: CASSSKWDTEAFF. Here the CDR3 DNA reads TGTGCCAGCAGCTCCAAGTGGGACACTGAAGCTTTCTTT. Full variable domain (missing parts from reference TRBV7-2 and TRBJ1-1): GAGVSQSPSNKVTEKGKDVELRCDPISGHTALYWYRQSLGQGLEFLIYFQGNSAPDKSGLPSDRFSAERTGGSVSTLTIQRTQQEDSAVYLCASSSKWDTEAFFGQGTRLTVV.

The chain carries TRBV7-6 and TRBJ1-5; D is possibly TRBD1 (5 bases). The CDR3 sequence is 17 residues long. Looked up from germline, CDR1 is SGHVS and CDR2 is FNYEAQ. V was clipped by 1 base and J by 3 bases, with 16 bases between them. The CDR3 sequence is CASSLEAGYAANQPQHF. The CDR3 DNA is TGTGCCAGCAGCTTAGAAGCAGGGTATGCCGCCAATCAGCCCCAGCATTTT. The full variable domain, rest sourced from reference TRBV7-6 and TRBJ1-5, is GAGVSQSPRYKVTKRGQDVALRCDPISGHVSLYWYRQALGQGPEFLTYFNYEAQQDKSGLPNDRFSAERPEGSISTLTIQRTEQRDSAMYRCASSLEAGYAANQPQHFGDGTRLSIL.

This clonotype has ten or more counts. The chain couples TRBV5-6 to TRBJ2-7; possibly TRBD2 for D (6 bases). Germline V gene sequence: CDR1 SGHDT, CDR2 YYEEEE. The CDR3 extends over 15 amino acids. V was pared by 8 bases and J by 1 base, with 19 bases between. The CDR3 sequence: CARTTNTGESYEQYF. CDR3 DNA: TGTGCCAGAACTACCAATACGGGAGAATCCTACGAGCAGTACTTC.

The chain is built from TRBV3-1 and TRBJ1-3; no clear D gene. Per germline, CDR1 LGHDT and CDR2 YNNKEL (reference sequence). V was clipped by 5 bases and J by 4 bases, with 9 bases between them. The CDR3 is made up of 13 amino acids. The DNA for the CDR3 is TGTGCCAGCAGCTCGGCGGGGGGAAACACCATATATTTT. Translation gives CASSSAGGNTIYF.

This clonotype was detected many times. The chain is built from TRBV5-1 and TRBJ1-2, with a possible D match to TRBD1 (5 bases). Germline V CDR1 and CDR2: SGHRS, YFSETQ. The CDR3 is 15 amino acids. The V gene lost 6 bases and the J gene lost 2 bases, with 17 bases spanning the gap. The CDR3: CASTQGLTENYGYTF. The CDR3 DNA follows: TGCGCCAGCACCCAGGGACTTACCGAGAACTATGGCTACACCTTC.

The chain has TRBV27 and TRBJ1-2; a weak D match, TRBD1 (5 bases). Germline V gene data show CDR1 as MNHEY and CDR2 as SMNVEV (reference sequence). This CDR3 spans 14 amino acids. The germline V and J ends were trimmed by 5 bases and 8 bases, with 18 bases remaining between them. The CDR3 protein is CASSLKRGGWGYTF. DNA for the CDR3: TGTGCCAGCAGTCTCAAACGGGGGGGGTGGGGCTACACCTTC.

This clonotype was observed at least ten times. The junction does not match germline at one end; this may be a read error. The CDR3 nucleotides read TGCAGTGCTAGCTGGAGGACAGGGCCACTTTTAAACTGTGGCTACACCTTC. It specifies CSASWRTGPLLNCGYTF. This chain connects TRBV20-1 to TRBJ1-2, with 8 positions matching TRBD1. This CDR3 is built from 17 residues. Germline V gene lookup returns CDR1 DFQATT and CDR2 SNEGSKA (reference sequence).

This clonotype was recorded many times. The CDR3 sequence is CASDPNRGYEQYF. CDR3 nucleotides: TGTGCCAGCGACCCGAACAGAGGCTACGAGCAGTACTTC. The chain is built from TRBV6-6 and TRBJ2-7; no definite D call. V gave up 8 bases and J gave up 3 bases, with 14 bases separating them. Per germline, CDR1 MNHNY and CDR2 SVGAGI (reference sequence). This CDR3 contains 13 residues.

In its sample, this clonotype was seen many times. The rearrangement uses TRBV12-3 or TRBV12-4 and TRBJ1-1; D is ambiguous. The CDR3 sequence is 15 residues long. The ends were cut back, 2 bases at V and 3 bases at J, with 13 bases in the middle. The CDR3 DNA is TGTGCCAGCAGTTTAAAGCAGGCGGGAGACACTGAAGCTTTCTTT. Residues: CASSLKQAGDTEAFF.

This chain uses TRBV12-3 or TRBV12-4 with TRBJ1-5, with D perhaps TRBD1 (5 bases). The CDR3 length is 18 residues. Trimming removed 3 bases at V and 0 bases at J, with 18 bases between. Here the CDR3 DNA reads TGTGCCAGCAGTTTGGGGTCAGGCGGTCAGGGTAGCAATCAGCCCCAGCATTTT. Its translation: CASSLGSGGQGSNQPQHF.

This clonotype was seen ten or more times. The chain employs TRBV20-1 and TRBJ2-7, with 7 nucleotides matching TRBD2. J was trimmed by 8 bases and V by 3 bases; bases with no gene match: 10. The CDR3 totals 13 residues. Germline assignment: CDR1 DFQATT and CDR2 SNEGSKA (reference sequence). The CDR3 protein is CSARSSGRGKQYF. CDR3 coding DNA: TGCAGTGCTAGGTCTAGCGGAAGAGGGAAGCAGTACTTC.

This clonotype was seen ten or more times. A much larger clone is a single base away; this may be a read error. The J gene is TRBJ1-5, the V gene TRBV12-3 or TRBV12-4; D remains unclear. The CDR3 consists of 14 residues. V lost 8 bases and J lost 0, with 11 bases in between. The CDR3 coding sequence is TGTGCCAGCGGCTCCCGAATTAGCAATCAGCCCCAGCATTTT. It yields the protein CASGSRISNQPQHF.

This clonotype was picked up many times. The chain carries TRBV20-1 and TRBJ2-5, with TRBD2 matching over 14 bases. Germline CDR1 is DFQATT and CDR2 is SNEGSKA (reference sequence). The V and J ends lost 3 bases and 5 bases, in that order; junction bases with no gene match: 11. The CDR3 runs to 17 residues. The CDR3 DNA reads TGCAGTGCTAGCGGGACTAGCGGGAGTTCTTCCCTGGAGACCCAGTACTTC. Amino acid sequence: CSASGTSGSSSLETQYF.

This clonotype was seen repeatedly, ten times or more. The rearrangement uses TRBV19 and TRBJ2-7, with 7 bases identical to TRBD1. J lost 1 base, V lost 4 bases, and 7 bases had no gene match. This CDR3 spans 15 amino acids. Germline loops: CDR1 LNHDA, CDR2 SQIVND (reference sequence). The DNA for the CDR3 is TGTGCCAGTAGTAGGACCGGGGACAGTTCCTACGAGCAGTACTTC. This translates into CASSRTGDSSYEQYF. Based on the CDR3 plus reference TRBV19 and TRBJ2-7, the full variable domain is DGGITQSPKYLFRKEGQNVTLSCEQNLNHDAMYWYRQDPGQGLRLIYYSQIVNDFQKGDIAEGYSVSREKKESFPLTVTSAQKNPTAFYLCASSRTGDSSYEQYFGPGTRLTVT.

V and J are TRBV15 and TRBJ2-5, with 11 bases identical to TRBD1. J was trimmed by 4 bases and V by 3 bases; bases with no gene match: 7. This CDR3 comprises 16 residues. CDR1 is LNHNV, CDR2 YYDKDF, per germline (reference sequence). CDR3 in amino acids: CATSRNSGTGGETQYF. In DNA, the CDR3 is TGTGCCACCAGCAGGAACTCCGGGACAGGGGGAGAGACCCAGTACTTC.

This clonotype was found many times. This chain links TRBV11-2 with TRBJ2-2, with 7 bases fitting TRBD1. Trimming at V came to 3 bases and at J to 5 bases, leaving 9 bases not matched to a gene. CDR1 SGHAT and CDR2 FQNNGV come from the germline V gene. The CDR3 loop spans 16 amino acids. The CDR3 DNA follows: TGTGCCAGCAGCTTCCTCGGGGACAGTCGTACCGGGGAGCTGTTTTTT. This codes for CASSFLGDSRTGELFF.

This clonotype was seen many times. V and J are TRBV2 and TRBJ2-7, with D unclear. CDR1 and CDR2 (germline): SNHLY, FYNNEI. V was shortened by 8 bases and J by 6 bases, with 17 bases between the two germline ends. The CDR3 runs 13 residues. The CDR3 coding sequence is TGTGCCAGCCGCCTCGGAGAGCCCGCCGAGCAGTACTTC. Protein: CASRLGEPAEQYF.

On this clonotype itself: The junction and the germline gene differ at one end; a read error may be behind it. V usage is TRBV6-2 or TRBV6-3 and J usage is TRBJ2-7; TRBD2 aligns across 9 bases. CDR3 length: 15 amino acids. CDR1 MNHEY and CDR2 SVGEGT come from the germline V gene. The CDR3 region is CVSSYGPSGNNEQYF. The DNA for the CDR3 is TGTGTCAGCAGTTACGGGCCTAGCGGGAACAACGAGCAGTACTTC.

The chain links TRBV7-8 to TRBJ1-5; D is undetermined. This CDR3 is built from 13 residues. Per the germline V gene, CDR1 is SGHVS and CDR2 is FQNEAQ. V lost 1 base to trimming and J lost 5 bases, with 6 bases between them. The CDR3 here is CASSLVFDQPQHF. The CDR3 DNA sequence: TGTGCCAGCAGCTTAGTGTTCGATCAGCCCCAGCATTTT.

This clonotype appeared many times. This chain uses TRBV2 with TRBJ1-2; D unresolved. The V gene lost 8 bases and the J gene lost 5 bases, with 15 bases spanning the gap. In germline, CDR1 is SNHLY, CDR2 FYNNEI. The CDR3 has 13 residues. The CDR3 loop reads CASRFGIRYGYTF. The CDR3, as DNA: TGTGCCAGCCGGTTTGGGATTCGTTATGGCTACACCTTC.

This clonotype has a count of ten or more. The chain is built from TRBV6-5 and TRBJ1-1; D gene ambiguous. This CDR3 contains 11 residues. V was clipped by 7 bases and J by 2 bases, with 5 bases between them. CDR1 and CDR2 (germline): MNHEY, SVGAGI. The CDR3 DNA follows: TGTGCCAGCATTCTCAACACTGAAGCTTTCTTT. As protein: CASILNTEAFF.

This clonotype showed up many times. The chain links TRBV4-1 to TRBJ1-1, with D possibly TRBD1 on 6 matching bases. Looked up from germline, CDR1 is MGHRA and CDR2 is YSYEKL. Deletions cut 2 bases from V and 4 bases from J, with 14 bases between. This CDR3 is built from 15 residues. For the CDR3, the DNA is TGCGCCAGCAGCCAACGACAACAGGGATCCACTGAAGCTTTCTTT. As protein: CASSQRQQGSTEAFF.

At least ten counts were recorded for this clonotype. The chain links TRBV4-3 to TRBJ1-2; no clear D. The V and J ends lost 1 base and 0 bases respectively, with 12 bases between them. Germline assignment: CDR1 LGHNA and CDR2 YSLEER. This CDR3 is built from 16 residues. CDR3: CASSQAQRNPNYGYTF. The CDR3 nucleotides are TGCGCCAGCAGCCAAGCGCAGAGAAACCCTAACTATGGCTACACCTTC.

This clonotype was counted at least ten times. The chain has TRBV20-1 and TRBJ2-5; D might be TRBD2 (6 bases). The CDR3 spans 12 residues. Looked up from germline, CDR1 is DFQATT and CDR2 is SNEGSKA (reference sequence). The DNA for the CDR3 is TGCAGCTCGTTACGGGAGCGGGAGACCCAGTACTTC. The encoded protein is CSSLRERETQYF.

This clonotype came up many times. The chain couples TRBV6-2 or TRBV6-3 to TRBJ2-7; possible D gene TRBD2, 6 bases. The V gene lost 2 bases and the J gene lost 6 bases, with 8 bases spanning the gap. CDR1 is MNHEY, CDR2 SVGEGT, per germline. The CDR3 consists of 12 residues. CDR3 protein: CASSYGGSEQYF. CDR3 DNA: TGTGCCAGCAGTTACGGGGGGTCCGAGCAGTACTTC.

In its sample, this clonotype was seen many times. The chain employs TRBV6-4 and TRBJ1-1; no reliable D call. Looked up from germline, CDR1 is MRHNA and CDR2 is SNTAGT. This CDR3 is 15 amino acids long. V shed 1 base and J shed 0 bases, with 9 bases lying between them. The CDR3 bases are TGTGCCAGCAGTGACTTTAAGGGAATGAACACTGAAGCTTTCTTT. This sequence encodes CASSDFKGMNTEAFF.